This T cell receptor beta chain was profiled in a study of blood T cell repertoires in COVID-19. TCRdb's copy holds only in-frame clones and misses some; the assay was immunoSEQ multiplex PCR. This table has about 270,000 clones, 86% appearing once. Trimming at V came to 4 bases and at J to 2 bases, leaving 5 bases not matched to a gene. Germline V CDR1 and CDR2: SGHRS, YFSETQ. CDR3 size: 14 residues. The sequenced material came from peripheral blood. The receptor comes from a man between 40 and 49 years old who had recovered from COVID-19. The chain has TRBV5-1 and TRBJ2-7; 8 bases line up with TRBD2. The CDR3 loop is CASSPGGGPYEQYF. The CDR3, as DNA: TGCGCCAGCAGCCCCGGCGGGGGGCCCTACGAGCAGTACTTC.